One and the same sample provided the 11 T cell receptor beta chains below, sequenced in a study of blood T cell repertoires in COVID-19 (dated by TCRdb to the early 2020s). Library preparation used the immunoSEQ multiplex PCR assay. TCRdb holds this immuneACCESS table with in-frame rearrangements only. Some clones are missing; in checked studies, unresolved V genes explain under half, and the rest has no known cause. In all, the sample holds 350,000 to 450,000 clones, and 85% of those were seen once. The top ten clonotypes cover roughly 3.6% of the sample. The sequencing input was peripheral blood. The receptor set was obtained from a woman under 30 with acute or convalescent COVID-19.

The chain links TRBV10-3 to TRBJ2-5, with D unclear. Germline values: CDR1 ENHRY, CDR2 SYGVKD. The CDR3 has 12 residues. Trimming pared 4 bases from V and 5 bases from J, leaving 8 bases between. The DNA of the CDR3 is TGTGCCATCAGTGGCTCCGGGGAGACCCAGTACTTC. This codes for CAISGSGETQYF.

This clone was observed a few times. The rearrangement links TRBV5-1 to TRBJ2-7; D ambiguous. V lost 0 bases and J lost 2, with 6 bases in between. The germline gives CDR1 SGHRS, CDR2 YFSETQ. CDR3 size: 13 residues. The CDR3 sequence is CASSLDRTYEQYF. As DNA, the CDR3 is TGCGCCAGCAGCTTGGACAGAACCTACGAGCAGTACTTC.

The V and J genes are TRBV29-1 and TRBJ2-7; 8 bases align to TRBD2. V lost 5 bases, J lost 6 bases, and 12 bases stayed unmatched. CDR3 length: 14 residues. Per the germline V gene, CDR1 is SQVTM and CDR2 is ANQGSEA. DNA of the CDR3: TGCAGCGTTCGACGAGCGGGAGCGTTTCCCGAGCAGTACTTC. Its translation: CSVRRAGAFPEQYF.

This rearrangement joins TRBV28 to TRBJ2-7; possible D gene TRBD2, 5 bases. V gave up 11 bases and J gave up 4 bases, with 12 bases separating them. CDR1 and CDR2 from the germline V gene are MDHEN and SYDVKM. The CDR3 has 11 amino acids. CDR3 sequence reads: CASQADYEQYF. CDR3 nucleotide sequence: TGTGCCTCTCAAGCGGATTACGAGCAGTACTTC. The entire variable domain, with the rest obtained from reference TRBV28 and TRBJ2-7, is as follows: DVKVTQSSRYLVKRTGEKVFLECVQDMDHENMFWYRQDPGLGLRLIYFSYDVKMKEKGDIPEGYSVSREKKERFSLILESASTNQTSMYLCASQADYEQYFGPGTRLTVT.

This rearrangement joins TRBV24-1 to TRBJ1-5; 7 bases map to TRBD1. The V and J ends lost 3 bases and 6 bases, in that order; junction bases with no gene match: 7. This CDR3 spans 15 amino acids. From germline, CDR1 is KGHDR and CDR2 SFDVKD. CDR3 DNA: TGTGCCACCAGTGATACAGGGGATAGGAGTCAGCCCCAGCATTTT. It translates to CATSDTGDRSQPQHF.

This clone was counted once. A read error may produce the germline difference seen at one junction end. The same CDR3 also results from other DNA sequences found in this sample. This chain connects TRBV5-1 to TRBJ1-1; 7 nucleotides agree with TRBD1. Looked up from germline, CDR1 is SGHRS and CDR2 is YFSETQ. The CDR3 consists of 14 residues. CDR3 in DNA: TGCGCCAGCAGTTCCACAGGGGCGGACACTGAAGCCTTCTTT. Translation gives CASSSTGADTEAFF.

The chain combines TRBV27 with TRBJ1-1; 7 bases map to TRBD1. The V and J ends lost 10 bases and 5 bases, in that order; junction bases with no gene match: 13. This CDR3 region has 14 residues. The germline gives CDR1 MNHEY, CDR2 SMNVEV (reference sequence). The CDR3 coding sequence is TGTGCCACCGCGAGCAGGGACAGTTGGACTGAAGCTTTCTTT. It is translated as CATASRDSWTEAFF.

This chain uses TRBV30 with TRBJ1-1; D not resolved. The CDR3 contains 14 residues. The germline V and J ends were trimmed by 0 bases and 1 base, with 9 bases remaining between them. Germline V gene lookup returns CDR1 GTSNPN and CDR2 SVGIG (reference sequence). The CDR3 region is CAWSVLSKNTEAFF. CDR3 DNA sequence: TGTGCCTGGAGTGTACTGTCCAAGAACACTGAAGCTTTCTTT.

The chain is built from TRBV3-1 (or the pseudogene TRBV3-2) and TRBJ2-2, with D possibly matching TRBD1 (6 bases). The CDR3 has 15 residues. CDR1 is LGHDT and CDR2 is YNNKEL in the germline V gene (reference sequence). V lost 4 bases, J lost 4 bases, and 13 bases lay in between. CDR3 DNA sequence: TGTGCCAGCAGCCTTTACGAGGGGGTCACCGGGGAGCTGTTTTTT. It is translated as CASSLYEGVTGELFF.

The V gene is TRBV3-1 (or the pseudogene TRBV3-2), the J gene TRBJ2-3, with D possibly being TRBD2 (6 bases). This CDR3 has 18 residues. The V gene lost 5 bases and the J gene lost 4 bases, with 25 bases spanning the gap. Germline V gene sequence: CDR1 LGHDT, CDR2 YNNKEL (reference sequence). CDR3 sequence reads: CASSSSAGTLTLPDTQYF. CDR3 DNA sequence: TGTGCCAGCAGCTCCTCCGCCGGGACTCTCACCCTGCCAGATACGCAGTATTTT.

V gene TRBV24-1 combines with J gene TRBJ1-2; TRBD1 matches at 7 bases. CDR3 length equals 14 residues. Germline V gives CDR1 KGHDR, CDR2 SFDVKD. The ends lost 5 bases at V and 4 bases at J; junction bases unmatched: 6. CDR3 amino acids: CATSARDRPYGYTF. CDR3 DNA sequence: TGTGCCACCAGTGCCCGGGACAGACCCTATGGCTACACCTTC.